What follows are 28 T cell receptor beta chains derived from one specimen sequenced in a study of identical twins. TCRdb fed the 5' RACE reads into MiXCR, producing one record per CDR3 protein. The repertoire holds under 900,000 distinct CDR3 sequences, 9% to 15% seen once, with about 1.5% in the top ten. These same data were also listed under a study on yellow fever vaccine responses in identical twins.

Material for sequencing was PBMCs. The receptors were gathered from a woman aged 18-29 years in good health.

This clonotype has just a few counts. V gene TRBV6-1 combines with J gene TRBJ2-3; 7 bases align to TRBD2. The junction had 8 bases not matched to a gene; V was cut back by 4 bases and J by 1 base. From germline, CDR1 is MNHNS and CDR2 SASEGT. The CDR3 contains 16 residues. CDR3 loop: CASSGGGRAGTDTQYF. The CDR3 region has the DNA TGTGCCAGCAGTGGAGGTGGGAGGGCGGGCACAGATACGCAGTATTTT.

The chain has TRBV6-1 and TRBJ2-7, with no clear D. V lost 5 bases and J lost 3, with 17 bases in between. CDR3 length: 15 residues. CDR1 is MNHNS, CDR2 SASEGT, per germline. The CDR3 loop reads CASSRLTTNLYEQYF. In DNA form, the CDR3 reads TGTGCCAGCAGTCGACTCACCACCAACCTCTACGAGCAGTACTTC.

The V call is TRBV24-1, the J call TRBJ2-1, with 8 nucleotides matching TRBD2. Trimming removed 0 bases from V and 2 bases from J; junction bases left unmatched: 5. Per germline, CDR1 KGHDR and CDR2 SFDVKD. The CDR3 length is 17 residues. CDR3 loop: CATSDLDGRGPYNEQFF. The CDR3 nucleotides are TGTGCCACCAGTGATTTGGACGGGAGGGGTCCCTACAATGAGCAGTTCTTC.

This clonotype was detected only a few times. The chain couples TRBV6-1 to TRBJ1-1; 8 bases map to TRBD1. In germline, CDR1 is MNHNS, CDR2 SASEGT. There are 15 residues in the CDR3. J gave up 2 bases and V 6 bases, and 8 bases lay outside the gene matches. The CDR3 region has the DNA TGTGCCAGCAGGATTCAACAGGGGGGAAACACTGAAGCTTTCTTT. The encoded protein is CASRIQQGGNTEAFF.

V gene TRBV24-1 combines with J gene TRBJ2-3, with unresolved D. The CDR3 runs 15 residues. Deletions cut 3 bases from V and 4 bases from J, with 13 bases between. Germline-derived CDR1 and CDR2 are KGHDR and SFDVKD. CDR3 in DNA: TGTGCCACCAGTGATCTCGGACCGGCGGCAGATACGCAGTATTTT. The encoded protein is CATSDLGPAADTQYF.

This clonotype occurred a few times. Compared with germline, one end of the junction differs, possibly owing to a read error. The chain recombines TRBV10-3 with TRBJ1-6, with D hard to call. CDR3 length: 11 amino acids. Germline V CDR1 and CDR2: ENHRY, SYGVKD. CDR3 protein: CAISDPSPFHF. CDR3 bases: TGTGCCATCAGTGACCCTTCACCCTTCCACTTT.

There are many counts of this clonotype. The CDR3 DNA reads as TGCAGTGCTAGAGGTTTGACTATTTACAATGAGCAGTTCTTC. Its protein is CSARGLTIYNEQFF. The rearrangement links TRBV20-1 to TRBJ2-1; D is possibly TRBD2 (5 bases). The ends were cut back, 1 base at V and 4 bases at J, with 11 bases in the middle. The CDR3 totals 14 residues. Germline CDR1 and CDR2: DFQATT and SNEGSKA (reference sequence).

This chain joins TRBV5-1 and TRBJ1-5, with D possibly matching TRBD1 (6 bases). V was pared by 0 bases and J by 7 bases, with 14 bases between. Germline V gene lookup returns CDR1 SGHRS and CDR2 YFSETQ. This CDR3 comprises 15 residues. CDR3 in DNA: TGCGCCAGCAGCTTGGTTACGGGGGCTGGGCAGCCCCAGCATTTT. This sequence encodes CASSLVTGAGQPQHF. Using reference TRBV5-1 and TRBJ1-5 for the parts outside the CDR3, the full variable domain is KAGVTQTPRYLIKTRGQQVTLSCSPISGHRSVSWYQQTPGQGLQFLFEYFSETQRNKGNFPGRFSGRQFSNSRSEMNVSTLELGDSALYLCASSLVTGAGQPQHFGDGTRLSIL.

The table lists this clonotype with many counts. The chain carries TRBV5-1 and TRBJ1-6; D perhaps matches TRBD1 (5 bases). V was clipped by 1 base and J by 8 bases, with 16 bases between them. The CDR3 length is 16 residues. Germline V gives CDR1 SGHRS, CDR2 YFSETQ. The CDR3, as DNA: TGCGCCAGCAGCTTGCGGTCCCTCCAAGGGGATTCACCCCTCCACTTT. Translating gives CASSLRSLQGDSPLHF. The full variable domain, in which reference TRBV5-1 and TRBJ1-6 provide the parts outside the CDR3, is KAGVTQTPRYLIKTRGQQVTLSCSPISGHRSVSWYQQTPGQGLQFLFEYFSETQRNKGNFPGRFSGRQFSNSRSEMNVSTLELGDSALYLCASSLRSLQGDSPLHFGNGTRLTVT.

In this sample, this clonotype turned up a few times. The rearrangement joins TRBV5-1 to TRBJ2-5, with D perhaps matching TRBD1 (5 bases). Trimming took 0 bases from V and 1 from J, leaving 19 bases between them. Germline V gene lookup returns CDR1 SGHRS and CDR2 YFSETQ. This CDR3 has 18 amino acids. This CDR3 is CASSLETLAQVIQETQYF. The DNA of the CDR3 is TGCGCCAGCAGCTTGGAGACCCTTGCACAGGTGATCCAAGAGACCCAGTACTTC.

The V and J genes are TRBV9 and TRBJ2-6; the match to TRBD2 covers 7 bases. CDR1 is SGDLS, CDR2 YYNGEE, per germline. The CDR3 contains 19 residues. J gave up 0 bases and V 0 bases, and 9 bases lay outside the gene matches. CDR3 DNA: TGTGCCAGCAGCGTAGCGTATGGGGGGGGATACTCTGGGGCCAACGTCCTGACTTTC. Residues: CASSVAYGGGYSGANVLTF.

CDR3 coding DNA: TGTGCCAGCAGTTTAAGGGCCACGCGGGACAGGGGCACCGGGGAGCTGTTTTTT. It encodes CASSLRATRDRGTGELFF. J is TRBJ2-2 and V is TRBV28; TRBD1 matches 10 bases. Trimming removed 2 bases from V and 4 bases from J; junction bases left unmatched: 10. This CDR3 comprises 18 residues. Germline V lookup: CDR1 MDHEN, CDR2 SYDVKM.

This clonotype has only a few counts. CDR3 protein: CASSLERGTYEQYV. CDR3 bases: TGTGCCAGCAGCTTAGAAAGGGGGACCTACGAGCAGTACGTC. V is TRBV11-2 and J is TRBJ2-7; TRBD1 is a possible D gene (6 bases). CDR3 length equals 14 residues. Trimming pared 0 bases from V and 2 bases from J, leaving 8 bases between. Germline CDR1 SGHAT, CDR2 FQNNGV.

This clonotype has only a few counts. The V and J genes are TRBV6-1 and TRBJ2-7; 9 bases agree with TRBD1. V shed 6 bases and J 3 bases; nucleotides not matched to a gene: 6. CDR3 length equals 14 residues. The V gene's germline CDR1 is MNHNS and CDR2 SASEGT. CDR3 amino acids: CASRRTGDGYEQYF. The DNA for the CDR3 is TGTGCCAGCAGACGGACAGGGGACGGCTACGAGCAGTACTTC.

This clonotype was recorded a few times. The rearrangement joins TRBV5-6 to TRBJ2-1; 7 bases map to TRBD1. The junction had 7 bases not matched to a gene; V was cut back by 3 bases and J by 4 bases. This CDR3 spans 15 amino acids. The V gene's germline CDR1 is SGHDT and CDR2 YYEEEE. For the CDR3, the DNA is TGTGCCAGCAGCTCCCTGACAGGGTTGTACAATGAGCAGTTCTTC. The encoded protein is CASSSLTGLYNEQFF.

This clonotype was counted many times. The CDR3 nucleotides read TGCAGTGCCCTGGGAGGCGGGTCCTACAATGAGCAGTTCTTC. Translation gives CSALGGGSYNEQFF. The gene calls are TRBV20-1 and TRBJ2-1, with a weak D call TRBD2 (6 bases). The germline V gene has CDR1 DFQATT and CDR2 SNEGSKA (reference sequence). The CDR3 is 14 amino acids. Trimming left V 6 bases short and J 1 base short, with 13 bases between.

This clonotype came up many times. This chain connects TRBV28 to TRBJ2-2; 9 nucleotides agree with TRBD1. Germline V gene lookup returns CDR1 MDHEN and CDR2 SYDVKM. Trimming took 4 bases from V and 6 from J; bases not matched to a gene: 9. The CDR3 is 16 amino acids. CDR3 loop: CASSSTGGGYAGELFF. The CDR3 DNA reads TGTGCCAGCAGTTCGACAGGGGGTGGCTATGCCGGGGAGCTGTTTTTT.

The chain recombines TRBV7-9 with TRBJ2-5; D not certain. Germline CDR1 is SEHNR and CDR2 is FQNEAQ (reference sequence). V was clipped by 2 bases and J by 2 bases, with 12 bases between them. The CDR3 loop spans 15 amino acids. The DNA of the CDR3 is TGTGCCAGCAGCTTAAGGTCGGCCATTCAAGAGACCCAGTACTTC. Translation gives CASSLRSAIQETQYF.

The rearrangement uses TRBV7-6 and TRBJ1-1, with 7 bases that match TRBD1. The V and J ends lost 4 bases and 3 bases, in that order; junction bases with no gene match: 2. The length of the CDR3 is 13 residues. Looked up from germline, CDR1 is SGHVS and CDR2 is FNYEAQ. The CDR3 sequence: CASSYTGDTEAFF. The DNA for the CDR3 is TGTGCCAGCAGCTACACAGGGGACACTGAAGCTTTCTTT.

This clonotype has a handful of counts. The V gene is TRBV19, the J gene TRBJ1-6, with D maybe TRBD1 (6 bases). This CDR3 region has 14 residues. CDR1 and CDR2 (germline): LNHDA, SQIVND (reference sequence). V lost 6 bases and J lost 5, with 11 bases in between. CDR3 nucleotide sequence: TGTGCCAGTAGAGCAGGGGCAGATAATTCACCCCTCCACTTT. Residues: CASRAGADNSPLHF.

There are a few counts of this clonotype. V and J are TRBV7-9 and TRBJ2-7; TRBD2 matches at 12 bases. The germline V gene has CDR1 SEHNR and CDR2 FQNEAQ (reference sequence). CDR3 length equals 17 residues. With V trimmed by 4 bases and J by 2 bases, 9 bases remained unmatched. The CDR3 protein is CASSSRRLAGVAYEQYF. In DNA, the CDR3 is TGTGCCAGCAGCTCCCGTAGACTAGCGGGAGTAGCCTACGAGCAGTACTTC.

This chain joins TRBV10-3 and TRBJ2-2; perhaps TRBD2 as D (5 bases). This CDR3 is built from 16 residues. The V gene lost 6 bases and the J gene lost 2 bases, with 16 bases spanning the gap. Germline V CDR1 and CDR2: ENHRY, SYGVKD. For the CDR3, the DNA is TGTGCCATCAGCTGGGGAGATGGCGGAAACACCGGGGAGCTGTTTTTT. It is translated as CAISWGDGGNTGELFF.

This clonotype was detected only a few times. The chain has TRBV5-1 and TRBJ1-1; D uncertain. Per germline, CDR1 SGHRS and CDR2 YFSETQ. This CDR3 contains 15 residues. With 4 bases removed from V and 5 bases from J, the gap between germline ends came to 18 bases. Here the CDR3 DNA reads TGCGCCAGCAGCGCCCGGGGAGGTGGAGAGACTGAAGCTTTCTTT. Its translation is CASSARGGGETEAFF.

This clonotype was seen repeatedly, ten times or more. The CDR3 spells CASSGDFTEAFF. The CDR3 region has the DNA TGTGCCAGCAGTGGGGACTTCACTGAAGCTTTCTTT. The J gene is TRBJ1-1, the V gene TRBV12-3 or TRBV12-4; TRBD1 might be the D (5 bases). V was trimmed by 5 bases and J by 4 bases, leaving 8 bases between them. The CDR3 consists of 12 residues.

The CDR3 region has the DNA TGTGCCAGCAGCGTAGTGTGGTCCGGAGAGACCCAGTACTTC. Protein product: CASSVVWSGETQYF. The chain is built from TRBV9 and TRBJ2-5; D is uncertain. The V and J ends lost 0 bases and 4 bases respectively, with 10 bases between them. The CDR3 length is 14 residues. Germline CDR1 is SGDLS and CDR2 is YYNGEE.

The chain recombines TRBV11-2 with TRBJ1-6; unclear D gene. CDR3 size: 15 residues. CDR1 is SGHAT, CDR2 FQNNGV, per germline. Trimming stripped 1 base from V and 7 bases from J, with 11 bases between. The CDR3: CASSLAPGANSPLHF. In DNA form, the CDR3 reads TGTGCCAGCAGCTTAGCCCCGGGCGCGAATTCACCCCTCCACTTT.

For the CDR3, the DNA is TGCAGTGCTAGAGATAGGAGCGGGAGGACTTCACCACGCACAGATACGCAGTATTTT. This translates into CSARDRSGRTSPRTDTQYF. V and J are TRBV20-1 and TRBJ2-3, with 9 bases matching TRBD2. The CDR3 runs to 19 residues. Germline values: CDR1 DFQATT, CDR2 SNEGSKA (reference sequence). V lost 0 bases, J lost 1 base, and 14 bases stayed unmatched.

This clonotype was seen only a few times. This chain uses TRBV10-3 with TRBJ2-1; unclear D gene. This CDR3 has 15 amino acids. Trimming took off 0 bases at V and 6 bases at J, with 12 bases between the two ends. CDR1 is ENHRY and CDR2 is SYGVKD in the germline V gene. The CDR3 DNA reads TGTGCCATCAGTGAGTCAGCCGGAATGCCCAATGAGCAGTTCTTC. Its protein product is CAISESAGMPNEQFF.